This T cell receptor beta chain comes out of a study of CD8 T cells in ankylosing spondylitis. Overall study results and limits: Among TCR beta sequences, a motif of under ten highly homologous variants appeared characteristic of ankylosing spondylitis blood.

This clonotype appeared a few times. As yet, its antigen is unknown. By quantitative 5'-RACE with molecular barcodes, the TCR beta libraries were made. TCRdb reprocessed the 5' RACE reads via MiXCR and lists one record per CDR3 protein. This table has 700,000 or so distinct CDR3 sequences, 19% appearing once. The sequenced sample was blood, either unsorted or a sorted T cell fraction (not recorded which). The clonotype was recovered from a male donor with ankylosing spondylitis.

The CDR3 region has the DNA TGTGCCAGCAGCTTAGAGGTCACGGGGGGCGAGGAGACCCAGTACTTC. Amino acid sequence: CASSLEVTGGEETQYF. V gene TRBV7-4 combines with J gene TRBJ2-5, with a possible D match to TRBD2 (7 bases). Deletions cut 1 base from V and 5 bases from J, with 17 bases between. This CDR3 region has 16 residues. The germline gives CDR1 SGHVT, CDR2 SQSDAQ.